One T cell receptor beta chain is described in this entry. Its specificity is unknown. CDR3 length: 14 residues. The trim removed 3 bases at V and 15 bases at J, leaving 14 bases unmatched. Looked up from germline, CDR1 is SGHDT and CDR2 is YYEEEE. Unique molecular identifiers were used to barcode this TCRbeta library. TCRdb reprocessed the PCR reads via MiXCR and lists one record per CDR3 protein. The table lists some 460,000 distinct CDR3 sequences, 15% to 20% of them singletons. The data derive from a study of T-cell reconstitution after alpha-beta-depleted transplantation in children. Study results and caveats: About two months after transplant, alpha-beta T cells reportedly came from several hundred expanded graft clones. High day-60 TCRbeta diversity in some patients came from surviving recipient T cells and thymic progenitors. Newly made T cells mostly supplied T-cell counts and diversity one year after transplant.

The material was PBMCs, mostly from graft donor cells, obtained 360 days after TCRalphabeta/CD19-depleted stem cell transplant. The rearrangement uses TRBV5-6 and TRBJ2-1; the match to TRBD2 covers 8 bases. The TCR was taken from a boy under two years old who had a stem cell transplant for Wiskott-Aldrich syndrome, so the T cells may come from the graft donor. CDR3 nucleotides: TGTGCCAGCAGCTCAAGGACTAGCCTAGGCGGGGCGTTCTTC. This codes for CASSSRTSLGGAFF.